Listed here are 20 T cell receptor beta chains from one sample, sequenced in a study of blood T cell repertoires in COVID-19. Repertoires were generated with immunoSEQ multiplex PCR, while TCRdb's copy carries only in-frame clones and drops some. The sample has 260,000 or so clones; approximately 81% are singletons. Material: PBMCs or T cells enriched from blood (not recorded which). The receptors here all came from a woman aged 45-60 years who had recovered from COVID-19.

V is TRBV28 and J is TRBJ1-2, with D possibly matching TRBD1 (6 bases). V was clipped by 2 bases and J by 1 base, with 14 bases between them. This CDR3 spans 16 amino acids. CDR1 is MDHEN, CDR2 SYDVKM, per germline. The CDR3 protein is CASSLGGGGLNYGYTF. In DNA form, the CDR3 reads TGTGCCAGCAGTTTAGGGGGTGGGGGCCTTAACTATGGCTACACCTTC.

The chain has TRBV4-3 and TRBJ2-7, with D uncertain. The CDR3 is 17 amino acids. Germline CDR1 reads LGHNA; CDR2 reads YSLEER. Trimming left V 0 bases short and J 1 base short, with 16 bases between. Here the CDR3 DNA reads TGCGCCAGCAGCCAAGATCTCGTATTTGAGAGATCCTACGAGCAGTACTTC. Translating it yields CASSQDLVFERSYEQYF.

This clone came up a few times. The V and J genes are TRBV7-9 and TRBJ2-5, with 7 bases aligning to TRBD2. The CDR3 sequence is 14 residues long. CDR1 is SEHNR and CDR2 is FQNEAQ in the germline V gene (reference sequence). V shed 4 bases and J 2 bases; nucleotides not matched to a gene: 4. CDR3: CASSSYSGQETQYF. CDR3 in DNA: TGTGCCAGCAGCTCCTATAGCGGGCAAGAGACCCAGTACTTC.

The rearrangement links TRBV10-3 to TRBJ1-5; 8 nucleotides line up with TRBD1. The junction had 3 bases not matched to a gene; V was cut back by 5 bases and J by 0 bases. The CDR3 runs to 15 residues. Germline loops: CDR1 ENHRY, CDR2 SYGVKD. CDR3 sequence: CAISLTGDSNQPQHF. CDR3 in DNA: TGTGCCATCAGTCTGACAGGGGATAGCAATCAGCCCCAGCATTTT.

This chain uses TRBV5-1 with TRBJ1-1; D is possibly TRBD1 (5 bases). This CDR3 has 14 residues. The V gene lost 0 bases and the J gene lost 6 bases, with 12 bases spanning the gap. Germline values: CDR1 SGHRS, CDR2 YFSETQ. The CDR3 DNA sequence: TGCGCCAGCAGCTTGGACAGGTTTTTTTCTGAAGCTTTCTTT. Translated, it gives CASSLDRFFSEAFF.

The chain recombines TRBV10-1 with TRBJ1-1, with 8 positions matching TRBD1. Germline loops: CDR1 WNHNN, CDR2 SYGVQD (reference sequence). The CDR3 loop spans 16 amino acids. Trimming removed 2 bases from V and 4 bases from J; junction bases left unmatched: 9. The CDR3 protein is CASSEMAGGAPTEAFF. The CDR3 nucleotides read TGCGCCAGCAGTGAGATGGCAGGGGGCGCCCCCACTGAAGCTTTCTTT.

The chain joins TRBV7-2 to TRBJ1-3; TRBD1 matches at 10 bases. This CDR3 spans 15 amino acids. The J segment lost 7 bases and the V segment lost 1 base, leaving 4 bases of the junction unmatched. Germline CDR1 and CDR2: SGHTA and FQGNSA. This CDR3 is CASSLGDRGWNTIYF. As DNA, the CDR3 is TGTGCCAGCAGCTTAGGGGACAGGGGATGGAACACCATATATTTT.

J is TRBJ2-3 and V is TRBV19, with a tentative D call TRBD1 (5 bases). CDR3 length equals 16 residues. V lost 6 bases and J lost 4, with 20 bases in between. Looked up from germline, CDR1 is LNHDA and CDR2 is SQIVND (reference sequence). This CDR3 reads CASSSRGLMSPDTQYF. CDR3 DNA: TGTGCCAGTAGCTCAAGGGGCTTAATGTCCCCAGATACGCAGTATTTT.

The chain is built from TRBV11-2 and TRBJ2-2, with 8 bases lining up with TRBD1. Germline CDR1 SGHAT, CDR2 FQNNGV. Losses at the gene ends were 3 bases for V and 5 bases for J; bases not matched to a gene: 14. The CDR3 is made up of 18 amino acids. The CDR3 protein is CASSFGPTPGGRTGELFF. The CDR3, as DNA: TGTGCCAGCAGCTTCGGACCAACACCAGGGGGCCGGACCGGGGAGCTGTTTTTT.

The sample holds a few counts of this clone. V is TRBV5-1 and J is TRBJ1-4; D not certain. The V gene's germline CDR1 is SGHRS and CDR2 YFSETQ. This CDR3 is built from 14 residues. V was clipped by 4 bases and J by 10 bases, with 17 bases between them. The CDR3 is CASSVGPGVAKLFF. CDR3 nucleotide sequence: TGCGCCAGCAGCGTCGGCCCCGGTGTAGCAAAACTGTTTTTT.

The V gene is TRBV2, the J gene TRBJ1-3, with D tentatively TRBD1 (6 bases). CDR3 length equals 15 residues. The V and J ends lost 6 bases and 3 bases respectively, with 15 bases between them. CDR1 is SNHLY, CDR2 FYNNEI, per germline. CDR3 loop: CASSYGTLNGNTIYF. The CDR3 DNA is TGTGCCAGCAGCTACGGGACACTGAATGGAAACACCATATATTTT. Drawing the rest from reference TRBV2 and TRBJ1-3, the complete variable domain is EPEVTQTPSHQVTQMGQEVILRCVPISNHLYFYWYRQILGQKVEFLVSFYNNEISEKSEIFDDQFSVERPDGSNFTLKIRSTKLEDSAMYFCASSYGTLNGNTIYFGEGSWLTVV.

The CDR3 nucleotides read TGTGCCAGCAGCTTAGGGGCCCCGACTAGCGGGCCCATCTACGAGCAGTACTTC. Protein product: CASSLGAPTSGPIYEQYF. The chain recombines TRBV7-6 with TRBJ2-7, with TRBD2 matching 10 bases. This CDR3 is built from 18 residues. Germline V gene data show CDR1 as SGHVS and CDR2 as FNYEAQ. Germline trimming cut 1 base from V and 3 bases from J; bases unmatched to any gene: 12. Full variable domain (remainder filled in from reference TRBV7-6 and TRBJ2-7): GAGVSQSPRYKVTKRGQDVALRCDPISGHVSLYWYRQALGQGPEFLTYFNYEAQQDKSGLPNDRFSAERPEGSISTLTIQRTEQRDSAMYRCASSLGAPTSGPIYEQYFGPGTRLTVT.

The CDR3 loop is CASSMERRGTEAFF. DNA for the CDR3: TGTGCCAGCAGCATGGAGCGACGGGGCACTGAAGCTTTCTTT. This chain links TRBV5-5 with TRBJ1-1; D is unresolved. The V and J ends lost 4 bases and 4 bases respectively, with 14 bases between them. The germline V gene encodes CDR1 SGHKS and CDR2 YYEKEE (reference sequence). The CDR3 has 14 amino acids.

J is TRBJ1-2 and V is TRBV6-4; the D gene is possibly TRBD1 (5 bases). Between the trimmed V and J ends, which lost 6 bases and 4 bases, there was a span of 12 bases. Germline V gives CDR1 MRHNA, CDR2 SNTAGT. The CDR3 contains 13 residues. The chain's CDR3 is CASREGSGYGYTF. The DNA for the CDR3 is TGTGCCAGCAGGGAGGGGAGCGGCTATGGCTACACCTTC.

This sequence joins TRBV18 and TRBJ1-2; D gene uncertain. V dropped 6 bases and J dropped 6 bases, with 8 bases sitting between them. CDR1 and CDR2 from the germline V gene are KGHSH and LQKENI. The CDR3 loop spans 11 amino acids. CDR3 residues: CASSHNNGYTF. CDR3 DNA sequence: TGTGCCAGCTCCCACAACAATGGCTACACCTTC. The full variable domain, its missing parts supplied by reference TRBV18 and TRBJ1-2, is NAGVMQNPRHLVRRRGQEARLRCSPMKGHSHVYWYRQLPEEGLKFMVYLQKENIIDESGMPKERFSAEFPKEGPSILRIQQVVRGDSAAYFCASSHNNGYTFGSGTRLTVV.

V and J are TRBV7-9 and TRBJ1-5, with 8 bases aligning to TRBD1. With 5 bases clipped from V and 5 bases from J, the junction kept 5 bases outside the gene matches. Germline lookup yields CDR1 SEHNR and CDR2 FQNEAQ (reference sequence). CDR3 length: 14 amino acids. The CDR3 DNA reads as TGTGCCAGCAGCGCGACAGGGGATCATCAGCCCCAGCATTTT. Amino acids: CASSATGDHQPQHF.

The CDR3 protein is CASSLGRDGLTDTQYF. The CDR3 nucleotides read TGTGCCAGCAGCTTAGGACGGGATGGCCTTACAGATACGCAGTATTTT. The chain joins TRBV7-9 to TRBJ2-3, with a possible D match to TRBD2 (5 bases). The germline V gene has CDR1 SEHNR and CDR2 FQNEAQ (reference sequence). The CDR3 has 16 amino acids. The V gene lost 1 base and the J gene lost 3 bases, with 14 bases spanning the gap. The whole variable domain, filled in from reference TRBV7-9 and TRBJ2-3, reads DTGVSQNPRHKITKRGQNVTFRCDPISEHNRLYWYRQTLGQGPEFLTYFQNEAQLEKSRLLSDRFSAERPKGSFSTLEIQRTEQGDSAMYLCASSLGRDGLTDTQYFGPGTRLTVL.

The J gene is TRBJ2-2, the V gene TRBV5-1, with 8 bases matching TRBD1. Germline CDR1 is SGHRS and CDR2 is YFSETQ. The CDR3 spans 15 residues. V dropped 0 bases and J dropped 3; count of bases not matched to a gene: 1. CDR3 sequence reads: CASSLAGGDTGELFF. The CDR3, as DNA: TGCGCCAGCAGCTTGGCAGGGGGCGACACCGGGGAGCTGTTTTTT.

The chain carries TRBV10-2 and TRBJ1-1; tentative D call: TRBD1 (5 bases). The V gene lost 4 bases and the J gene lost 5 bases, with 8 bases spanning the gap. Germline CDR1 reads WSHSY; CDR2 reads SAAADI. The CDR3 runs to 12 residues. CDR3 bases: TGCGCCAGCAGTGTGGGGGGAACTGAAGCTTTCTTT. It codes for CASSVGGTEAFF.

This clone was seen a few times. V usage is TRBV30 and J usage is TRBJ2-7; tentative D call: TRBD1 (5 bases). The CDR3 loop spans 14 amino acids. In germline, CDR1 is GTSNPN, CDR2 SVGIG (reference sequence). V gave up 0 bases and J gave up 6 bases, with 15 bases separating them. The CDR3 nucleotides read TGTGCCTGGAGTGTACTGCAGGGATCGGGCGAGCAGTACTTC. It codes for CAWSVLQGSGEQYF.